This record covers a single TCR beta chain. Its antigen is undetermined. The data stem from a study of cytomegalovirus exposure and HLA in healthy donors. In the study overall: Out of approximately 170 million T cells, an earlier analysis found fewer than 140 million unique TCR beta sequences in total.

The PCR ran on 60 Vbeta and 13 Jbeta primers. Authors' data handling: Counted up in a later analysis, unique TCR beta chains came to about 83 million, with around 10 million shared. The method was immunoSEQ multiplex PCR; TCRdb's version includes in-frame clones alone and lacks a portion of them. That table is the source of V, J and clone size, and D and trimming were worked out from the DNA. The sample holds roughly 99,000 clones, about 83% seen once. Findings of the study overall: In vitro testing confirmed a few CMV-associated chains as specific for CMV antigens. While the bulk of TCR sequences proved rare, some public TCRs turned up in many donors.

Source material: PBMCs. This clonotype was sampled from a man in his fifties or sixties in good health and CMV-seropositive.

The CDR3 loop is CASSPKVDTGGIQFF. DNA of the CDR3: TGTGCCAGCAGCCCAAAAGTAGACACCGGGGGTATCCAGTTCTTC. This rearrangement joins TRBV7-9 to TRBJ2-1; D may be TRBD2 (6 bases). The CDR3 covers 15 residues. With 5 bases removed from V and 13 bases from J, the gap between germline ends came to 24 bases. CDR1 is SEHNR and CDR2 is FQNEAQ in the germline V gene (reference sequence).